Shown below are 28 T cell receptor beta chains from a single sample sequenced in a study of somatic mutations in cytotoxic T cells in rheumatoid arthritis. Sequencing used immunoSEQ multiplex PCR; TCRdb keeps in-frame clones, though not all of them. Of 16,000 or so clones in the sample, more than 70% were seen once. The sequencing sample was made of CD8+ T cells sorted from blood. These receptors all stem from an adult with rheumatoid arthritis.

V is TRBV28 and J is TRBJ2-7; the D is unclear. Per germline, CDR1 MDHEN and CDR2 SYDVKM. The V gene lost 2 bases and the J gene lost 4 bases, with 9 bases spanning the gap. CDR3 length equals 13 residues. The CDR3 coding sequence is TGTGCCAGCAGTTTACCCCTGGGTTACGAGCAGTACTTC. It specifies CASSLPLGYEQYF.

The chain carries TRBV7-2 and TRBJ1-1; D call uncertain. V lost 1 base, J lost 0 bases, and 9 bases lay in between. This CDR3 spans 15 amino acids. Germline V lookup: CDR1 SGHTA, CDR2 FQGNSA. The CDR3 region is CASSLEGAMNTEAFF. The CDR3 DNA is TGTGCCAGCAGCTTAGAGGGAGCCATGAACACTGAAGCTTTCTTT. Full variable domain (rest looked up from reference TRBV7-2 and TRBJ1-1): GAGVSQSPSNKVTEKGKDVELRCDPISGHTALYWYRQSLGQGLEFLIYFQGNSAPDKSGLPSDRFSAERTGGSVSTLTIQRTQQEDSAVYLCASSLEGAMNTEAFFGQGTRLTVV.

The CDR3 region has the DNA TGTGCCAGCAGCGATAGTGAGCAGTTCTTC. Translation: CASSDSEQFF. The gene calls are TRBV11-2 and TRBJ2-1; D gene uncertain. CDR3 size: 10 residues. V lost 5 bases and J 9 bases, leaving 5 bases between the germline ends. Germline CDR1 reads SGHAT; CDR2 reads FQNNGV.

In the case of this clone: An end of the junction differs from the germline gene, which may be a read error. V is TRBV18 and J is TRBJ2-7, with 11 bases lining up with TRBD1. The CDR3 extends over 18 amino acids. Germline-derived CDR1 and CDR2 are KGHSH and LQKENI. The CDR3 here is CASSPLPGQGASSYEQYF. CDR3 sequence (DNA): TGTGCCAGCTCCCCACTCCCCGGACAGGGGGCGAGCTCCTACGAGCAGTACTTC.

V usage is TRBV7-2 and J usage is TRBJ1-1; D call uncertain. Germline V gene lookup returns CDR1 SGHTA and CDR2 FQGNSA. The CDR3 covers 13 residues. The ends were cut back, 8 bases at V and 3 bases at J, with 13 bases in the middle. In nucleotides, the CDR3 is TGTGCCAGCGGCCTCAACCCCGACACTGAAGCTTTCTTT. Encoded protein: CASGLNPDTEAFF.

The rearrangement joins TRBV29-1 to TRBJ1-1; D is possibly TRBD1 (5 bases). In germline, CDR1 is SQVTM, CDR2 ANQGSEA. The CDR3 covers 13 residues. V was trimmed by 6 bases and J by 5 bases, leaving 16 bases between them. DNA of the CDR3: TGCAGCGTCGCAGGGATACGACTAACTGAAGCTTTCTTT. Translated, it gives CSVAGIRLTEAFF.

The rearrangement uses TRBV4-3 and TRBJ2-3, with TRBD2 as a possible D gene (6 bases). The CDR3 length is 16 residues. V was pared by 1 base and J by 1 base, with 12 bases between. Germline assignment: CDR1 LGHNA and CDR2 YSLEER. The CDR3 sequence: CASSQVRGSGTDTQYF. CDR3 nucleotide sequence: TGCGCCAGCAGCCAAGTCCGGGGGAGCGGCACAGATACGCAGTATTTT.

The CDR3 spells CASSSTSGRADEQYF. In DNA, the CDR3 is TGTGCCAGCAGCTCTACTAGCGGGAGGGCCGACGAGCAGTACTTC. The V and J genes are TRBV7-9 and TRBJ2-7; 13 bases fit TRBD2. The CDR3 totals 15 residues. With 4 bases clipped from V and 5 bases from J, the junction kept 5 bases outside the gene matches. Germline assignment: CDR1 SEHNR and CDR2 FQNEAQ (reference sequence).

V is TRBV7-2 and J is TRBJ1-6; no clear D gene. This CDR3 has 13 amino acids. Germline CDR1 reads SGHTA; CDR2 reads FQGNSA. Deletions cut 2 bases from V and 6 bases from J, with 5 bases between. As DNA, the CDR3 is TGTGCCAGCAGCTTAAGCCTTAATTCACCCCTCCACTTT. It specifies CASSLSLNSPLHF. The entire variable domain, with the rest obtained from reference TRBV7-2 and TRBJ1-6, is as follows: GAGVSQSPSNKVTEKGKDVELRCDPISGHTALYWYRQSLGQGLEFLIYFQGNSAPDKSGLPSDRFSAERTGGSVSTLTIQRTQQEDSAVYLCASSLSLNSPLHFGNGTRLTVT.

The chain recombines TRBV10-3 with TRBJ1-2; unclear D gene. The CDR3 has 11 residues. The V gene's germline CDR1 is ENHRY and CDR2 SYGVKD. The V end lost 3 bases, the J end lost 8 bases, and 7 bases lay between the germline ends. The CDR3 bases are TGTGCCATCAGTGAAGGCAGGGGCTACACCTTC. It codes for CAISEGRGYTF.

This clone occurred a few times. CDR3 in DNA: TGTGCCAGCAGCCCCGATTGGGGTCTTACGTACGAGCAGTACTTC. Translating it yields CASSPDWGLTYEQYF. V usage is TRBV7-2 and J usage is TRBJ2-7; D ambiguous. The length of the CDR3 is 15 residues. Germline assignment: CDR1 SGHTA and CDR2 FQGNSA. V gave up 5 bases and J gave up 4 bases, with 18 bases separating them.

This clone was counted only a few times. The V and J genes are TRBV10-2 and TRBJ2-7; 8 positions match TRBD1. Losses at the gene ends were 2 bases for V and 3 bases for J; bases not matched to a gene: 6. Looked up from germline, CDR1 is WSHSY and CDR2 is SAAADI. The length of the CDR3 is 15 residues. In nucleotides, the CDR3 is TGCGCCAGCAGTGAGAAAGGGACAGGACTCTACGAGCAGTACTTC. Amino acids: CASSEKGTGLYEQYF.

This chain links TRBV6-5 with TRBJ2-1, with TRBD2 matching 7 bases. The CDR3 runs to 15 residues. V lost 7 bases to trimming and J lost 8 bases; unmatched junction nucleotides: 14. The germline gives CDR1 MNHEY, CDR2 SVGAGI. CDR3 nucleotides: TGTGCCAGCACCCTCCTCCTCCCTAGCGGCCATGAGCAGTTCTTC. Its translation is CASTLLLPSGHEQFF.

J is TRBJ2-1 and V is TRBV30, with TRBD2 identical over 11 bases. V gave up 4 bases and J gave up 5 bases; unmatched junction bases: 7. The germline V gene encodes CDR1 GTSNPN and CDR2 SVGIG (reference sequence). The CDR3 extends over 15 amino acids. The CDR3 loop reads CAWMGGTSGNNEQFF. The CDR3 DNA sequence: TGTGCCTGGATGGGCGGGACTAGCGGCAACAATGAGCAGTTCTTC.

CDR3 sequence (DNA): TGTGCCAGCAGCTCTGGGACTGCCTCCTACGAGCAGTACTTC. It is translated as CASSSGTASYEQYF. J is TRBJ2-7 and V is TRBV9; TRBD2 might be the D (6 bases). V shed 4 bases and J shed 0 bases, with 11 bases lying between them. In germline, CDR1 is SGDLS, CDR2 YYNGEE. The CDR3 loop spans 14 amino acids.

The chain carries TRBV9 and TRBJ1-2; no clear D. Trimming left V 0 bases short and J 1 base short, with 10 bases between. The CDR3 consists of 15 residues. Germline V gene sequence: CDR1 SGDLS, CDR2 YYNGEE. CDR3 in amino acids: CASSVEGSFNYGYTF. CDR3 bases: TGTGCCAGCAGCGTAGAAGGTAGTTTTAACTATGGCTACACCTTC.

This chain connects TRBV25-1 to TRBJ2-7; 8 bases align to TRBD1. V lost 4 bases, J lost 0 bases, and 8 bases stayed unmatched. Germline V gene data show CDR1 as MGHDK and CDR2 as SYGVNS. This CDR3 has 16 amino acids. Here the CDR3 DNA reads TGTGCCAGCAGTGGCCCAACCGGGACAGGCTCCTACGAGCAGTACTTC. Protein: CASSGPTGTGSYEQYF.

The rearrangement joins TRBV19 to TRBJ1-2; 10 positions agree with TRBD1. Per the germline V gene, CDR1 is LNHDA and CDR2 is SQIVND (reference sequence). This CDR3 contains 15 residues. Trimming cost V 5 bases and J 10 bases; bases outside gene matches: 13. The CDR3 nucleotides read TGTGCCAGTAGTGGTAGTAAGACAGGGGGCGTCGACTACACCTTC. Translating gives CASSGSKTGGVDYTF.

V is TRBV10-2 and J is TRBJ1-5; no clear D gene. From germline, CDR1 is WSHSY and CDR2 SAAADI. The CDR3 is made up of 14 amino acids. Trimming stripped 5 bases from V and 4 bases from J, with 12 bases between. The CDR3 DNA sequence: TGCGCCAGCAGTCCGGGCCCGAGGAATCAGCCCCAGCATTTT. Protein: CASSPGPRNQPQHF.

The rearrangement joins TRBV27 to TRBJ2-2, with D possibly TRBD2 on 5 matching bases. The germline V gene encodes CDR1 MNHEY and CDR2 SMNVEV (reference sequence). Trimming took 6 bases from V and 6 from J, leaving 8 bases between them. The CDR3 is 12 residues long. The CDR3 DNA reads as TGTGCCAGCAGGCGGCGGGCCGGGGAGCTGTTTTTT. Translating it yields CASRRRAGELFF.

This sequence joins TRBV5-1 and TRBJ2-3; TRBD2 is a possible D gene (6 bases). The CDR3 extends over 13 amino acids. Germline lookup yields CDR1 SGHRS and CDR2 YFSETQ. Between the trimmed V and J ends, which lost 4 bases and 7 bases, there was a span of 13 bases. The CDR3 reads CASSARLENTQYF. The CDR3 bases are TGCGCCAGCAGCGCCCGACTAGAGAATACGCAGTATTTT.

This chain connects TRBV4-1 to TRBJ2-1, with 11 bases that match TRBD2. The germline V gene encodes CDR1 MGHRA and CDR2 YSYEKL. Losses at the gene ends were 0 bases for V and 7 bases for J; bases not matched to a gene: 5. The CDR3 is 16 residues long. For the CDR3, the DNA is TGCGCCAGCAGCCAAGAAGAGGTAGCGGGAGGGAATGAGCAGTTCTTC. Amino acid sequence: CASSQEEVAGGNEQFF.

This chain joins TRBV5-1 and TRBJ1-1; 8 bases map to TRBD1. Trimming cost V 1 base and J 5 bases; bases outside gene matches: 10. Germline V gene data show CDR1 as SGHRS and CDR2 as YFSETQ. The CDR3 consists of 16 residues. Written as DNA, the CDR3 is TGCGCCAGCAGCTTGAATCAGGGGGCCCCGGGTACTGAAGCTTTCTTT. It codes for CASSLNQGAPGTEAFF.

The chain has TRBV4-2 and TRBJ2-7; a possible D gene is TRBD1 (5 bases). CDR1 and CDR2 from the germline V gene are LGHNA and YNFKEQ. The CDR3 runs 14 residues. V gave up 1 base and J gave up 7 bases, with 14 bases separating them. This chain's CDR3 is CASSQAAGSNEQYF. As DNA, the CDR3 is TGTGCCAGCAGCCAAGCGGCAGGGTCTAATGAGCAGTACTTC.

The CDR3 DNA follows: TGTGCCAGCAGCTTGGGACAGGCTAGCACAGATACGCAGTATTTT. It codes for CASSLGQASTDTQYF. The chain uses TRBV5-8 and TRBJ2-3; a weak D match, TRBD1 (6 bases). This CDR3 is built from 15 residues. The germline CDR1 and CDR2 sequences are SGHTS and YDEGEE. V was clipped by 0 bases and J by 0 bases, with 8 bases between them.

CDR3 residues: CASSPGASGRVDPYEQYF. The CDR3 DNA sequence: TGTGCCAGCTCACCAGGGGCTAGCGGGAGGGTTGATCCCTACGAGCAGTACTTC. The chain employs TRBV18 and TRBJ2-7; 12 nucleotides line up with TRBD2. Germline V lookup: CDR1 KGHSH, CDR2 LQKENI. The junction had 10 bases not matched to a gene; V was cut back by 2 bases and J by 2 bases. This CDR3 is built from 18 residues.

V and J are TRBV7-5 and TRBJ1-3; TRBD1 is the table's D call and was not checked against the DNA. TRBV7-5 is classified as a pseudogene. The CDR3 consists of 14 residues. The CDR3 is CARSEDREGNTIYF. CDR3 sequence (DNA): TGTGCCAGAAGCGAAGACAGGGAGGGAAACACCATATATTTT.

CDR3 sequence reads: CASSLNYGSSDGYTF. The CDR3 nucleotides are TGTGCCAGCAGCTTAAATTACGGTTCTTCAGATGGCTACACCTTC. This chain joins TRBV7-2 and TRBJ1-2; D is undetermined. With 2 bases removed from V and 6 bases from J, the gap between germline ends came to 16 bases. The V gene's germline CDR1 is SGHTA and CDR2 FQGNSA. This CDR3 contains 15 residues.